The 6 T cell receptor beta chains below were found in one sample sequenced in a study of graft-versus-host responses after intestinal transplantation (dated by TCRdb to the early 2020s). No antigens are known for them. The time point label corresponds to: cells obtained before transplantation from donor or recipient. Receptor amplification or capture employed the immunoSEQ multiplex PCR assay. Drawn from immuneACCESS, this table holds only the in-frame rearrangements with V and J called that TCRdb kept. Clones are partly lost; checked studies trace under half to an unresolved V gene and leave the rest unexplained. Across this sample there are over 75,000 clones, with 80% to 90% seen only once. The ten most abundant clones make up under 9.5% of the sample. Sequenced material: unstimulated CD8+ T cells sorted from spleen or lymph node cells, taken before transplant. The receptor set was obtained from a human donor who was the organ donor for an intestinal transplant.

This clone was observed once. The genes are TRBV28 and TRBJ2-1; D is uncertain. This CDR3 spans 13 amino acids. Trimming shortened V by 6 bases and J by 3 bases, and 9 bases separated the two germline ends. Germline CDR1 and CDR2: MDHEN and SYDVKM. CDR3 bases: TGTGCCAGCAGACCCCCCGGCTACAATGAGCAGTTCTTC. Its protein product is CASRPPGYNEQFF. The full variable domain, with the rest looked up from reference TRBV28 and TRBJ2-1, is DVKVTQSSRYLVKRTGEKVFLECVQDMDHENMFWYRQDPGLGLRLIYFSYDVKMKEKGDIPEGYSVSREKKERFSLILESASTNQTSMYLCASRPPGYNEQFFGPGTRLTVL.

This chain uses TRBV28 with TRBJ1-1; unclear D gene. Germline V gene data show CDR1 as MDHEN and CDR2 as SYDVKM. The ends were cut back, 6 bases at V and 1 base at J, with 18 bases in the middle. The CDR3 covers 16 residues. CDR3 protein: CASSPYPGRGNTEAFF. Written as DNA, the CDR3 is TGTGCCAGCAGCCCATACCCCGGACGGGGGAACACTGAAGCTTTCTTT.

The rearrangement links TRBV19 to TRBJ2-3, with D perhaps given as TRBD1 or TRBD2 (5 bases each). The CDR3 consists of 16 residues. V lost 3 bases, J lost 2 bases, and 15 bases lay in between. Germline-derived CDR1 and CDR2 are LNHDA and SQIVND (reference sequence). DNA for the CDR3: TGTGCCAGTAGTATCGGGGCCGGATTAGTCACAGATACGCAGTATTTT. Translating it yields CASSIGAGLVTDTQYF.

This chain joins TRBV19 and TRBJ1-6; D gene unclear. The germline V gene has CDR1 LNHDA and CDR2 SQIVND (reference sequence). The CDR3 extends over 12 amino acids. V shed 9 bases and J shed 4 bases, with 7 bases lying between them. The CDR3 loop is CASGQYNSPLHF. The DNA for the CDR3 is TGTGCCAGCGGCCAGTATAATTCACCCCTCCACTTT. The entire variable domain, with the rest obtained from reference TRBV19 and TRBJ1-6, is as follows: DGGITQSPKYLFRKEGQNVTLSCEQNLNHDAMYWYRQDPGQGLRLIYYSQIVNDFQKGDIAEGYSVSREKKESFPLTVTSAQKNPTAFYLCASGQYNSPLHFGNGTRLTVT.

This chain connects TRBV7-3 to TRBJ2-3; TRBD1 agrees at 7 bases. From germline, CDR1 is SGHTA and CDR2 FQGTGA. Trimming at V came to 3 bases and at J to 2 bases, leaving 5 bases not matched to a gene. This CDR3 is built from 15 residues. The CDR3 region has the DNA TGTGCCAGCAGCTTGGGGACAGAGTTCACAGATACGCAGTATTTT. Its translation: CASSLGTEFTDTQYF.

The chain uses TRBV7-8 and TRBJ2-7; the D is unclear. V was trimmed by 4 bases and J by 2 bases, leaving 21 bases between them. This CDR3 region has 17 residues. CDR1 and CDR2 (germline): SGHVS, FQNEAQ. DNA of the CDR3: TGTGCCAGCAGCTATAACCCCTTAGTGAGGCCGACCTACGAGCAGTACTTC. This gives the protein CASSYNPLVRPTYEQYF.